This T cell receptor beta chain was sequenced in a study of beta chain features in type 1 diabetes. General study findings and limits: Any PCR bias toward short templates would affect both groups alike. A closer apparent resemblance between naive, central memory and Treg TCRB repertoires was seen in patients than in healthy donors. In every one of the four CD4+ subsets, TCRB CDR3s were moderately but significantly shorter in Type 1 diabetes patients.

CD4+ cells of the naive, central memory, regulatory and stem cell-like memory types were sorted via CD45RO/CCR7/CD25/CD127/CD95/CD27. Investigators reverse transcribed all isolated RNA, so they sequenced expressed TCRB transcripts. An average around 3.3 million reads came from naive, central memory and regulatory T cell samples. Generated by immunoSEQ multiplex PCR, the TCRdb table keeps only in-frame clones and is missing some. The table has 600,000 or so clones, 12% seen once; the top ten hold more than 0.095%. This clone turned up a few times. The antigen remains undetermined. The CDR3 loop spans 14 amino acids. The junction had 9 bases not matched to a gene; V was cut back by 8 bases and J by 4 bases. CDR1 is SGHTA and CDR2 is FQGNSA in the germline V gene.

The chain uses TRBV7-2 and TRBJ1-2, with 8 bases fitting TRBD1. This clonotype was obtained from a man aged 25-40 years with type 1 diabetes. The sequencing sample was made of naive CD4+ T cells from blood. This CDR3 is CASLPAGGSYGYTF. CDR3 coding DNA: TGTGCCAGCCTTCCTGCAGGGGGCAGCTATGGCTACACCTTC.